There are many counts of the clone carrying this TCR beta chain. V was clipped by 3 bases and J by 2 bases; unmatched bases: 2. The germline V gene encodes CDR1 SGHTS and CDR2 YDEGEE. The CDR3 runs 16 residues. The sample is drawn from a study of blood T cell repertoires in COVID-19. Study-level information: Italy, Spain and the United States were the sources of the convalescent and acute COVID-19 samples. T cells, B-cell-depleted T cells, or PBMCs provided the cDNA or gDNA that served as material.

Per the authors' pipeline: Researchers report that nucleated cell counts were estimated from reference gene primer amplification. The table came from immunoSEQ multiplex PCR; TCRdb's copy has only in-frame clones and leaves some out. V, J and clone size were drawn from that table, and D and trimming were deduced from the DNA. The sample contains 75,000 to 100,000 clones, 75% to 85% of which appear only once. This clonotype was obtained from an elderly woman with acute or convalescent COVID-19. The chain combines TRBV5-8 with TRBJ2-5; 15 bases align to TRBD2. The specimen sequenced was peripheral blood. CDR3 DNA: TGTGCCAGCAGCTCAGGACTAGCGGGAGGGCAAGAGACCCAGTACTTC. Translated, it gives CASSSGLAGGQETQYF.